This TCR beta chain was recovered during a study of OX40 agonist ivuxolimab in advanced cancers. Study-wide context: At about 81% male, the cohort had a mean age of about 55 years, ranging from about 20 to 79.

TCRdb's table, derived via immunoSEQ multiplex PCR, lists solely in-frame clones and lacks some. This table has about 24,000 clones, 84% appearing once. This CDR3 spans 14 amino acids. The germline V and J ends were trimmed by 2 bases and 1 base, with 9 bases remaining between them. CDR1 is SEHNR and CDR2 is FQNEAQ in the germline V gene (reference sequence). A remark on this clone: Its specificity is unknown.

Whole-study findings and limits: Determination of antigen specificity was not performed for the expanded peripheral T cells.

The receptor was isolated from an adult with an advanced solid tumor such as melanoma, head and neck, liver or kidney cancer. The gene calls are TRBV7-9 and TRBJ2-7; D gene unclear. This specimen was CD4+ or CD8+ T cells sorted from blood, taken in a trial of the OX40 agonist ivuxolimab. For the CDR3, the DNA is TGTGCCAGCAGCTTACATGCGGCTTCCTACGAGCAGTACTTC. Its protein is CASSLHAASYEQYF.